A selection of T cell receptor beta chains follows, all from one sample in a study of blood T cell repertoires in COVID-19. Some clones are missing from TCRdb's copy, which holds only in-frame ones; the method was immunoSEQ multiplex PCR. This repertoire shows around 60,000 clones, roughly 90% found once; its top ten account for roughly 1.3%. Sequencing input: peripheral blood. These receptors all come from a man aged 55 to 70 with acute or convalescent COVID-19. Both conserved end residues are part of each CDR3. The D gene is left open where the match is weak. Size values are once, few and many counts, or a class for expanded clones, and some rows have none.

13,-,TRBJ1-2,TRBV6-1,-,CASSDQHGAGYTF,TGTGCCAGCAGTGATCAACATGGAGCGGGCTACACCTTC
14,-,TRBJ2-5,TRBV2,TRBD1,CASSPTGTQETQYF,TGTGCCAGCAGTCCGACAGGGACCCAAGAGACCCAGTACTTC
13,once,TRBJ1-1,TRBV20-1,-,CSASSQGDTEAFF,TGCAGTGCTAGTAGCCAAGGGGACACTGAAGCTTTCTTT
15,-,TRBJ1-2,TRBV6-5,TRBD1,CASSRKPGQSYGYTF,TGTGCCAGCAGTCGGAAGCCGGGACAGAGTTATGGCTACACCTTC
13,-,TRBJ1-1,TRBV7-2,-,CASSFLRNTEAFF,TGTGCCAGCAGCTTCCTCAGGAACACTGAAGCTTTCTTT
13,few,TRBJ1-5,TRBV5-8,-,CASKDSLNQPQHF,TGTGCCAGCAAGGACAGTTTGAATCAGCCCCAGCATTTT
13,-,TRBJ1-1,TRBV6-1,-,CASSEGGGTEAFF,TGTGCCAGCAGTGAGGGAGGTGGGACTGAAGCTTTCTTT
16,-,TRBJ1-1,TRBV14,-,CASSQQQMTTLTEAFF,TGTGCCAGCAGCCAACAACAAATGACAACCCTCACTGAAGCTTTCTTT
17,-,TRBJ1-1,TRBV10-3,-,CAISGLYEIEEGSEAFF,TGTGCCATCAGTGGCCTTTACGAGATCGAAGAGGGATCTGAAGCTTTCTTT
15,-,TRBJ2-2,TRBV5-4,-,CASSNDRHNTGELFF,TGTGCCAGCAGCAATGACAGGCACAACACCGGGGAGCTGTTTTTT
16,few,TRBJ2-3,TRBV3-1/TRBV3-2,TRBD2,CASSYQRGGSTDTQYF,TGTGCCAGCAGCTACCAGCGGGGGGGAAGCACAGATACGCAGTATTTT
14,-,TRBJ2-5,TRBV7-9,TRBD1,CASSIQGSQKTQYF,TGTGCCAGCAGCATACAGGGGAGCCAAAAGACCCAGTACTTC
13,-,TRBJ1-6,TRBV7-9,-,CASSAEGAQPLHF,TGTGCCAGCAGCGCGGAGGGAGCTCAACCCCTCCACTTT
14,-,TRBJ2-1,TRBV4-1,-,CASSQDPTWNEQFF,TGCGCCAGCAGCCAAGACCCGACATGGAATGAGCAGTTCTTC
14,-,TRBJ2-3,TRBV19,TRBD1,CASTRGQSTDTQYF,TGTGCCAGTACTAGGGGACAGAGCACAGATACGCAGTATTTT
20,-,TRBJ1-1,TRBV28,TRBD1,CASSLPPSHRDRVRNTEAFF,TGTGCCAGCAGTTTACCACCATCCCACCGGGACAGGGTCCGGAACACTGAAGCTTTCTTT
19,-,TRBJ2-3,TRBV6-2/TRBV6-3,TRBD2,CASSSAAAGGPKSTDTQYF,TGTGCCAGCAGCTCGGCCGCAGCGGGGGGGCCCAAGAGCACAGATACGCAGTATTTT
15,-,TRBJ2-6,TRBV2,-,CASRAGEGGANVLTF,TGTGCCAGCAGGGCAGGGGAGGGCGGGGCCAACGTCCTGACTTTC
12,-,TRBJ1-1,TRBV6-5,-,CASSSDSYEAFF,TGTGCCAGCAGTTCGGACAGTTATGAAGCTTTCTTT
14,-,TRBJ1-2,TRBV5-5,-,CASSPDSSSSGYTF,TGTGCCAGCAGCCCGGACAGTTCTTCTTCGGGCTACACCTTC
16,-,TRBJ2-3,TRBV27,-,CASSPRVGVFRETQYF,TGTGCCAGCAGTCCGCGGGTCGGGGTCTTTAGGGAAACGCAGTATTTT
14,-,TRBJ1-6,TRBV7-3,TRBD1,CASSYRGRGSPLHF,TGTGCCAGCAGCTACAGGGGGCGAGGTTCACCCCTCCACTTT
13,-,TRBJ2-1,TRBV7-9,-,CASSIDGYNEQFF,TGTGCCAGCAGCATTGACGGGTACAATGAGCAGTTCTTC
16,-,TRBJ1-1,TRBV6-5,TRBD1,CASSYMGQRWNTEAFF,TGTGCCAGCAGTTACATGGGACAGCGCTGGAACACTGAAGCTTTCTTT
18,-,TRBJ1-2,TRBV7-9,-,CASSLLAFYGLGDWGYTF,TGTGCCAGCAGCCTGTTAGCGTTTTATGGACTTGGGGATTGGGGCTACACCTTC
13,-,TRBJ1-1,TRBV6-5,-,CASGSTGYTEAFF,TGTGCCAGCGGATCTACAGGATACACTGAAGCTTTCTTT
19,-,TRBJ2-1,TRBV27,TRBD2,CASSSTSGGPPGSYNEQFF,TGTGCCAGCAGTTCTACTAGCGGGGGGCCCCCGGGCTCCTACAATGAGCAGTTCTTC
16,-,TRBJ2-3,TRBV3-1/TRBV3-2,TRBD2,CASSLVPGGAGDTQYF,TGTGCCAGCAGCCTAGTCCCGGGGGGGGCTGGAGATACGCAGTATTTT
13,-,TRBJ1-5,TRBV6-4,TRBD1,CASSNNRGEPQHF,TGTGCCAGCAGTAATAACAGGGGGGAGCCCCAGCATTTT
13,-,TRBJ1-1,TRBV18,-,CASSLQENTEAFF,TGTGCCAGCTCACTCCAGGAAAACACTGAAGCTTTCTTT
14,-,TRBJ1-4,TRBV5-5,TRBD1,CASSWTGANEKLFF,TGTGCCAGCAGCTGGACAGGGGCAAATGAAAAACTGTTTTTT
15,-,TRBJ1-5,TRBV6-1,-,CASSDQTASNQPQHF,TGTGCCAGCAGTGATCAGACAGCTTCTAATCAGCCCCAGCATTTT
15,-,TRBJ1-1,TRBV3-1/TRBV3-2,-,CASSHGGNMNTEAFF,TGTGCCAGCAGCCACGGCGGCAATATGAACACTGAAGCTTTCTTT
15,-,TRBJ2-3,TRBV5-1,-,CASSLEGTGTDTQYF,TGCGCCAGCAGCTTGGAGGGGACTGGCACAGATACGCAGTATTTT
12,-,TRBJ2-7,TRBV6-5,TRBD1,CATSGQVNEQYF,TGTGCCACCTCGGGACAGGTCAACGAGCAGTACTTC
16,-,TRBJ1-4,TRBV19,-,CASSTGTGQGNEKLFF,TGTGCCAGTAGTACGGGTACAGGGCAAGGGAATGAAAAACTGTTTTTT
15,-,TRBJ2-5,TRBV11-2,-,CASSSRSPFGETQYF,TGTGCCAGCAGCTCCCGGTCCCCTTTCGGGGAGACCCAGTACTTC
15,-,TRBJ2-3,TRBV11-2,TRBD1,CASSLEGGTTDTQYF,TGTGCCAGCAGCTTAGAAGGGGGCACCACAGATACGCAGTATTTT
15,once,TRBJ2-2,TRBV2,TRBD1,CASSKWTGLTGELFF,TGTGCCAGCAGTAAATGGACAGGGTTAACCGGGGAGCTGTTTTTT
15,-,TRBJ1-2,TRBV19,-,CASSLTGPNHYGYTF,TGTGCCAGTAGTTTAACAGGGCCCAACCACTATGGCTACACCTTC
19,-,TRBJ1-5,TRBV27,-,CASSLSVAVGGVNNQPQHF,TGTGCCAGCAGTTTATCGGTTGCGGTGGGGGGGGTAAACAATCAGCCCCAGCATTTT
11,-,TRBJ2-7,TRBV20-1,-,CSAVPGIEQYF,TGCAGTGCTGTCCCCGGGATCGAGCAGTACTTC
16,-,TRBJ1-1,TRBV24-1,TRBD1,CATSDSAGQGNTEAFF,TGTGCCACCAGTGATTCCGCCGGACAGGGGAACACTGAAGCTTTCTTT
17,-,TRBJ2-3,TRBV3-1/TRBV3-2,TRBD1,CASSQARDRGVKDTQYF,TGTGCCAGCAGCCAAGCTCGGGACAGGGGAGTTAAAGATACGCAGTATTTT
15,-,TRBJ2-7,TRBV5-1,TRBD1,CASRLVGTGNYEQYF,TGCGCCAGCCGCCTTGTGGGGACAGGGAACTACGAGCAGTACTTC
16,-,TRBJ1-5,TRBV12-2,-,CASRLYRAIGIQPQHF,TGTGCAAGTCGCTTATACAGGGCAATAGGTATCCAGCCCCAGCATTTT
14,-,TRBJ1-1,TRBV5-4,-,CASSPRLGHTEAFF,TGTGCCAGCAGCCCCAGGCTGGGTCACACTGAAGCTTTCTTT
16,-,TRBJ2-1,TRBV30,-,CAWSAPGRTRFHEQFF,TGTGCCTGGAGTGCACCAGGGCGAACGAGGTTCCATGAGCAGTTCTTC
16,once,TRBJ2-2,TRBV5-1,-,CASLLQGHKNTGELFF,TGCGCCAGCCTACTACAGGGACACAAGAACACCGGGGAGCTGTTTTTT
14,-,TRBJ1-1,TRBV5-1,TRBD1,CASSQQGAVRPAFF,TGCGCCAGCAGCCAACAGGGGGCTGTCCGTCCAGCTTTCTTT
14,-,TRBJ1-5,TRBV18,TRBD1,CASSPRQGDQPQHF,TGTGCCAGCTCACCGAGACAGGGAGATCAGCCCCAGCATTTT
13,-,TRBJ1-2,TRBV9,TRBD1,CASSGQGYYGYTF,TGTGCCAGCAGCGGACAGGGCTACTATGGCTACACCTTC
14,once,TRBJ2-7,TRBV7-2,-,CASSLLGQGYEQYF,TGTGCCAGCAGCTTACTCGGTCAGGGCTACGAGCAGTACTTC
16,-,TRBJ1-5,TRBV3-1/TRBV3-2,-,CASSQGWTVSNQPQHF,TGTGCCAGCAGCCAAGGCTGGACAGTTAGCAATCAGCCCCAGCATTTT
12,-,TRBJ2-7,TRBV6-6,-,CASTGEVYEQYF,TGTGCCAGTACAGGGGAGGTCTACGAGCAGTACTTC
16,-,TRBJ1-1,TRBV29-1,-,CSVEDAQPTSVTEAFF,TGCAGCGTTGAAGATGCCCAACCCACCTCGGTCACTGAAGCTTTCTTT
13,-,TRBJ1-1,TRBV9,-,CASSVDRFTEAFF,TGTGCCAGCAGCGTCGACAGATTCACTGAAGCTTTCTTT
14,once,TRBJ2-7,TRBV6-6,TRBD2,CASRKRGGNYEQYF,TGTGCCAGCAGAAAACGGGGGGGGAACTACGAGCAGTACTTC
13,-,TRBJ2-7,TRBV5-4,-,CASSTRSRYEQYF,TGTGCCAGCAGCACGCGATCCCGGTACGAGCAGTACTTC